A selection of T cell receptor beta chains follows, all from one sample in a study of blood T cell repertoires in COVID-19. Profiled with immunoSEQ multiplex PCR; TCRdb holds only in-frame clones, not every one. There are more than 40,000 clones in the sample; about 87% occur only once, and 10% to 15% lies in the top ten. Sequenced input: peripheral blood. These receptors all come from a man older than 75 with acute or convalescent COVID-19. CDR3s include the opening cysteine and the closing phenylalanine or tryptophan. Each record gives: J gene, CDR3 length, V gene, CDR3 protein.

>TRBJ2-3|20|TRBV19
CASTGGTSGSSTPSTDTQYF
>TRBJ2-3|15|TRBV19
CASSTGQGGTDTQYF
>TRBJ2-1|15|TRBV7-2
CASSTGLVAYNEQFF
>TRBJ2-7|13|TRBV5-1
CASSTGMYYEQYF
>TRBJ1-1|13|TRBV2
CASSQGAITEAFF
>TRBJ2-7|14|TRBV7-2
CASSLEAGSYEQYF
>TRBJ2-7|14|TRBV18
CASSPPGTPYEQYF
>TRBJ1-1|13|TRBV5-1
CASRREYGTEAFF
>TRBJ2-2|16|TRBV5-5
CASSLVAGEIAGELFF
>TRBJ2-2|15|TRBV7-2
CASSIRQGGTGELFF
>TRBJ1-2|14|TRBV29-1
CSVEGQWDNYGYTF
>TRBJ1-2|16|TRBV18
CASSPPGQHFNYGYTF
>TRBJ1-5|15|TRBV11-2
CASSQDRGGNQPQHF
>TRBJ2-5|15|TRBV5-1
CASSLGTGNQETQYF
>TRBJ2-6|16|TRBV11-3
CASSRGGFSGANVLTF
>TRBJ2-5|13|TRBV5-5
CASSRGSQETQYF
>TRBJ2-1|15|TRBV5-1
CASSFSSSSYNEQFF
>TRBJ2-5|12|TRBV6-1
CASSEGGETQYF
>TRBJ1-2|14|TRBV27
CASSLNRASIGYTF
>TRBJ1-1|15|TRBV11-2
CASSPRTGRGTEAFF
>TRBJ1-2|17|TRBV27
CASSPGPGQGVQYGYTF
>TRBJ1-4|15|TRBV19
CASLGGTATNEKLFF
>TRBJ1-1|13|TRBV11-2
CASSRAGGTEAFF
>TRBJ2-6|15|TRBV19
CASTTGGTGANVLTF
>TRBJ1-5|13|TRBV4-1
CARGQVSNQPQHF
>TRBJ2-1|13|TRBV4-2
CASSPLAGHEQFF
>TRBJ1-2|14|TRBV5-1
CASSSGTGEGGYTF
>TRBJ2-7|12|TRBV23-1
CASSQDFHEQYF
>TRBJ2-3|13|TRBV29-1
CSAPRGGGDTQYF
>TRBJ1-5|14|TRBV6-5
CASSYSSSNQPQHF
>TRBJ1-1|15|TRBV7-9
CASSGRDTMNTEAFF
>TRBJ2-1|13|TRBV7-2
CASSISRNNEQFF
>TRBJ2-2|14|TRBV9
CASSVGLSTGELFF
>TRBJ1-1|14|TRBV5-1
CASSLEAGGRGAFF
>TRBJ1-1|11|TRBV20-1
CSASQDSEAFF
>TRBJ1-6|13|TRBV12-3/TRBV12-4
CASRRGSYSPLHF
>TRBJ1-2|15|TRBV19
CASSIAPGQGHGYTF
>TRBJ2-7|15|TRBV6-5
CASSLGGTDSYEQYF
>TRBJ2-5|19|TRBV6-2/TRBV6-3
CASSRGTSGYNPDRETQYF
>TRBJ2-7|13|TRBV7-9
CASASGPPYEQYF
>TRBJ2-1|13|TRBV6-5
CASSLDSHNEQFF
>TRBJ2-5|16|TRBV7-9
CASSLVRGVRVETQYF
>TRBJ1-2|14|TRBV6-1
CASSESIGNYGYTF
>TRBJ2-5|15|TRBV19
CASRTITGDQETQYF
>TRBJ2-1|14|TRBV7-9
CASSPPPLAAQQFF
>TRBJ1-6|13|TRBV6-6
CASSYSRNSPLHF
>TRBJ2-7|13|TRBV2
CATGQGVFNEQYF
>TRBJ1-5|12|TRBV5-8
CASSFVYQPQHF
>TRBJ1-3|15|TRBV18
CASSSGTGSGNTIYF
>TRBJ2-7|15|TRBV5-1
CASSLVGQSLSEQYF
>TRBJ2-7|15|TRBV19
CASSPQVSIAYEQYF
>TRBJ1-1|13|TRBV6-5
CASSPWPPLEAFF
>TRBJ2-5|15|TRBV27
CASNQQGRQRETQYF
>TRBJ1-5|14|TRBV7-2
CASSPRGVKEPQHF
>TRBJ1-6|17|TRBV18
CASSRAHGGDYNSPLHF
>TRBJ2-1|14|TRBV6-1
CASSEGLAGNEQFF
>TRBJ1-5|15|TRBV24-1
CATSDTGSPNQPQHF